Listed below are T cell receptor beta chains from one sample, sequenced in a study of beta chain features in type 1 diabetes. TCRdb's table, derived via immunoSEQ multiplex PCR, lists solely in-frame clones and lacks some. The top ten hold around 0.022% of the sample, which has 680,000 or so clones, roughly 13% seen once. The sequenced sample was naive CD4+ T cells from blood. All receptors come from a man aged 18-30 years with type 1 diabetes. Each CDR3 is given with its conserved first and last residue. Each record gives: CDR3 DNA, CDR3 protein, V gene, J gene, clone size, D gene. D genes are given only for firm matches. Some rows mark clone size as missing; the rest say once, few, many or name a class of expanded clone.

TGCGCCAGCAGCCAAGACCGCGGGACAATACGCCTCAATGAGCAGTTCTTC	CASSQDRGTIRLNEQFF	TRBV4-1	TRBJ2-1	.	.
TGTGCCAGCAGCTTAAGGGCGAGCACAGATACGCAGTATTTT	CASSLRASTDTQYF	TRBV7-3	TRBJ2-3	few	.
TGTGCCAGCAGTGACGTGGACAGGGCTAACTATGGCTACACCTTC	CASSDVDRANYGYTF	TRBV2	TRBJ1-2	.	TRBD1
TGTGCCAGTAGTATGGGACAGGGGGCTGGTCAGCCCCAGCATTTT	CASSMGQGAGQPQHF	TRBV19	TRBJ1-5	.	TRBD1
TGTGCCAGCAGTTACGAGACAGGGGGCCCTTACGAGCAGTACTTC	CASSYETGGPYEQYF	TRBV6-5	TRBJ2-7	.	TRBD1
TGTGCCTGGAGCCCTAACCAGCTAGGCACTGAAGCTTTCTTT	CAWSPNQLGTEAFF	TRBV30	TRBJ1-1	few	.
TGTGCCAGCAGCTTGGGTGTCCCAGGGGCGTTGGGTTCACCCCTCCACTTT	CASSLGVPGALGSPLHF	TRBV13	TRBJ1-6	few	.
TGTGCCAGCAGCTTGCAGGGGAGCTCCTACGAGCAGTACTTC	CASSLQGSSYEQYF	TRBV5-4	TRBJ2-7	few	.
TGTGCCAGTACCGTGACAGAGAACACTGAAGCTTTCTTT	CASTVTENTEAFF	TRBV19	TRBJ1-1	few	.
TGTGCCTGGAGACGACTCCCCGGGCAGACACATGGACTGTTTTTT	CAWRRLPGQTHGLFF	TRBV30	TRBJ1-4	few	.
TGTGCCAGCAGCCCCACCATGGTGGGGACGCAGTATTTT	CASSPTMVGTQYF	TRBV7-2	TRBJ2-3	few	.
TGTGCCAGCAGTCGGTCCCCCCTAGCGGACCGGGAGACCCAGTACTTC	CASSRSPLADRETQYF	TRBV4-2	TRBJ2-5	.	TRBD2
TGTGCCAGCTCGGGCCTTTGGGGCACCGGGGAGCTGTTTTTT	CASSGLWGTGELFF	TRBV2	TRBJ2-2	.	.
TGTGCCAGCAGCTATCGTACAGGGGGCGACGAGCAGTACTTC	CASSYRTGGDEQYF	TRBV5-6	TRBJ2-7	.	TRBD1
TGTGCCAGCAGCTTAGGAGTCCTCTCGAACACTGAAGCTTTCTTT	CASSLGVLSNTEAFF	TRBV7-9	TRBJ1-1	.	.
TGTGCCAGCAGCCTCTATAGATACAATGAGCAGTTCTTC	CASSLYRYNEQFF	TRBV7-9	TRBJ2-1	few	.
TGTGCCAGCAGAACTCACATACCGGGACAGTCCTACGAGCAGTACTTC	CASRTHIPGQSYEQYF	TRBV5-4	TRBJ2-7	.	TRBD1
TGTGCCAGCAGCTTAGTAGGTGGGGCCCGAACCGGGGAGCTGTTTTTT	CASSLVGGARTGELFF	TRBV11-2	TRBJ2-2	.	.
TGCGCCAGCAGCCAAGGCTTTCAAAATAGCAATCAGCCCCAGCATTTT	CASSQGFQNSNQPQHF	TRBV4-1	TRBJ1-5	.	.
TGCGCCAGCAGCCAAGGGGTCTCAGAAATAGCCTACGAGCAGTACTTC	CASSQGVSEIAYEQYF	TRBV4-1	TRBJ2-7	.	.
TGCGCCAGCAGCTTGGAAGGGAGGGCTGGAAACACCATATATTTT	CASSLEGRAGNTIYF	TRBV5-1	TRBJ1-3	few	.
TGTGCCTGTAATAGACAGGCAGACTATGGCTACACCTTC	CACNRQADYGYTF	TRBV30	TRBJ1-2	.	.